These 19 T cell receptor beta chains were all obtained from the same sample, sequenced in a study of T cell responses to AZD1222 COVID-19 vaccine (dated by TCRdb to the early 2020s). Receptor libraries were prepared by the immunoSEQ multiplex PCR assay. Not all clones reach the TCRdb copy of this immuneACCESS table, which keeps in-frame sequences only. Checked studies attribute under half of the gap to unresolved V genes and leave the rest unexplained. This sample holds under 150,000 clones; 90% to 95% were observed only once. About 3.7% of the sample is held by the ten biggest clonotypes. This sample's time point label indicates: about 28 days (+/-7) after the second vaccine dose. Specimen: peripheral blood, collected 28 days after the second AZD1222 dose. Every receptor here comes from an adult who received the AZD1222 COVID-19 vaccine.

Only one count was recorded for this clone. The chain carries TRBV18 and TRBJ1-2, with no clear D. Germline CDR1 reads KGHSH; CDR2 reads LQKENI. Trimming took off 3 bases at V and 7 bases at J, with 9 bases between the two ends. The CDR3 sequence is 12 residues long. Written as DNA, the CDR3 is TGTGCCAGCTCACCGGCGGGCTCTGGCTACACCTTC. It specifies CASSPAGSGYTF. Drawing the rest from reference TRBV18 and TRBJ1-2, the complete variable domain is NAGVMQNPRHLVRRRGQEARLRCSPMKGHSHVYWYRQLPEEGLKFMVYLQKENIIDESGMPKERFSAEFPKEGPSILRIQQVVRGDSAAYFCASSPAGSGYTFGSGTRLTVV.

The V and J genes are TRBV5-1 and TRBJ2-2; D remains ambiguous. This CDR3 has 15 residues. Trimming cost V 0 bases and J 0 bases, with 6 bases left between them. Germline V lookup: CDR1 SGHRS, CDR2 YFSETQ. The CDR3: CASSLDASNTGELFF. The CDR3 region has the DNA TGCGCCAGCAGCTTGGACGCCTCGAACACCGGGGAGCTGTTTTTT.

In this sample, this clone turned up once. The rearrangement links TRBV4-1 to TRBJ2-2, with TRBD2 identical over 8 bases. The length of the CDR3 is 18 residues. Germline V gene data show CDR1 as MGHRA and CDR2 as YSYEKL. After removal of 1 base from V and 4 bases from J, the junction contained 11 bases not matched to a gene. CDR3 sequence reads: CASSQVLGAGGGTGELFF. The CDR3 DNA reads as TGCGCCAGCAGCCAAGTATTGGGGGCGGGAGGTGGCACCGGGGAGCTGTTTTTT.

This chain uses TRBV5-8 with TRBJ2-7, with TRBD2 as a possible D gene (8 bases). The germline V gene has CDR1 SGHTS and CDR2 YDEGEE. The V gene lost 4 bases and the J gene lost 2 bases, with 16 bases spanning the gap. The CDR3 sequence is 15 residues long. In DNA, the CDR3 is TGTGCCAGCAGCCCGAACAGGGGACTAGCCTACGAGCAGTACTTC. Its translation: CASSPNRGLAYEQYF.

The CDR3 region is CASSFRLNEKLFF. CDR3 bases: TGTGCCAGCAGTTTCCGGCTTAATGAAAAACTGTTTTTT. This chain connects TRBV12-3 or TRBV12-4 to TRBJ1-4; D is ambiguous. There are 13 residues in the CDR3. V lost 3 bases and J 4 bases, leaving 6 bases between the germline ends.

CDR3 sequence reads: CATPREPQETQYF. The CDR3 DNA reads TGTGCCACCCCGCGGGAGCCCCAAGAGACCCAGTACTTC. The rearrangement uses TRBV7-3 and TRBJ2-5, with TRBD2 matching 7 bases. This CDR3 region has 13 residues. Per germline, CDR1 SGHTA and CDR2 FQGTGA. Germline trimming cut 10 bases from V and 1 base from J; bases unmatched to any gene: 6.

The chain is built from TRBV28 and TRBJ1-1; a possible D gene is TRBD1 (5 bases). Trimming removed 2 bases at V and 3 bases at J, with 13 bases between. The germline V gene encodes CDR1 MDHEN and CDR2 SYDVKM. This CDR3 has 15 amino acids. The CDR3 coding sequence is TGTGCCAGCAGTTTAGTTTCAGGGTTGTACACTGAAGCTTTCTTT. This encodes CASSLVSGLYTEAFF.

The gene calls are TRBV5-1 and TRBJ2-7, with 11 bases matching TRBD2. CDR1 and CDR2 (germline): SGHRS, YFSETQ. The junction had 3 bases not matched to a gene; V was cut back by 4 bases and J by 0 bases. This CDR3 contains 15 residues. This CDR3 reads CASSPTSGSSYEQYF. In DNA, the CDR3 is TGCGCCAGCAGCCCCACTAGCGGGAGCTCCTACGAGCAGTACTTC.

V usage is TRBV16 and J usage is TRBJ2-5, with 10 bases lining up with TRBD1. Germline V lookup: CDR1 KGHSY, CDR2 FQNENV. With 4 bases clipped from V and 5 bases from J, the junction kept 7 bases outside the gene matches. The CDR3 spans 15 residues. The CDR3 spells CASSLTGTGVETQYF. As DNA, the CDR3 is TGTGCCAGCAGCCTTACCGGGACAGGGGTGGAGACCCAGTACTTC.

This chain uses TRBV4-1 with TRBJ2-3; TRBD1 matches 8 bases. The CDR3 contains 19 residues. Germline V gene lookup returns CDR1 MGHRA and CDR2 YSYEKL. V dropped 2 bases and J dropped 1; count of bases not matched to a gene: 14. The DNA for the CDR3 is TGCGCCAGCAGCCAACCCGACAGGGGTTTATTTTCTGGCACAGATACGCAGTATTTT. Protein sequence: CASSQPDRGLFSGTDTQYF.

This clone was observed a handful of times. The chain recombines TRBV6-6 with TRBJ1-1, with D possibly being TRBD1 (5 bases). Per germline, CDR1 MNHNY and CDR2 SVGAGI (reference sequence). Trimming removed 0 bases from V and 7 bases from J, with 9 bases in between. The CDR3 covers 13 residues. CDR3 sequence reads: CASSYSGQGEAFF. CDR3 DNA sequence: TGTGCCAGCAGTTACTCCGGTCAGGGTGAAGCTTTCTTT.

CDR3 bases: TGCGCCAGCAGCTTGGTTGCTGGGAACCAAGAGACCCAGTACTTC. This sequence encodes CASSLVAGNQETQYF. The chain employs TRBV5-1 and TRBJ2-5, with unresolved D. V was shortened by 0 bases and J by 0 bases, with 9 bases between the two germline ends. CDR3 length: 15 amino acids. Germline V lookup: CDR1 SGHRS, CDR2 YFSETQ. Drawing the rest from reference TRBV5-1 and TRBJ2-5, the complete variable domain is KAGVTQTPRYLIKTRGQQVTLSCSPISGHRSVSWYQQTPGQGLQFLFEYFSETQRNKGNFPGRFSGRQFSNSRSEMNVSTLELGDSALYLCASSLVAGNQETQYFGPGTRLLVL.

J is TRBJ2-6 and V is TRBV2; TRBD1 or TRBD2 may be the D gene (6 bases each). The CDR3 is 14 residues long. Trimming took 10 bases from V and 3 from J, leaving 13 bases between them. Germline V gives CDR1 SNHLY, CDR2 FYNNEI. CDR3 coding DNA: TGTGCCACCCAGGAGGGGGGTGGGGCCAACGTCCTGACTTTC. Its translation is CATQEGGGANVLTF.

The rearrangement joins TRBV4-2 to TRBJ2-5; the match to TRBD2 covers 9 bases. Per the germline V gene, CDR1 is LGHNA and CDR2 is YNFKEQ. This CDR3 region has 17 residues. V lost 1 base and J lost 0; bases outside the gene matches: 6. As DNA, the CDR3 is TGTGCCAGCAGCCAAGGTCTAGCGGGACTGTACCAAGAGACCCAGTACTTC. This gives the protein CASSQGLAGLYQETQYF.

The chain carries TRBV28 and TRBJ2-7; D gene ambiguous. CDR3 length equals 12 residues. Trimming shortened V by 7 bases and J by 0 bases, and 7 bases separated the two germline ends. Germline assignment: CDR1 MDHEN and CDR2 SYDVKM. This CDR3 is CASTASSYEQYF. In nucleotides, the CDR3 is TGTGCCAGCACGGCCAGCTCCTACGAGCAGTACTTC.

The chain is built from TRBV6-5 and TRBJ1-2; 11 positions agree with TRBD1. CDR3 length: 14 residues. Germline V CDR1 and CDR2: MNHEY, SVGAGI. J gave up 7 bases and V 7 bases, and 8 bases lay outside the gene matches. The CDR3 is CASTGQGALSGYTF. CDR3 nucleotides: TGTGCCAGCACCGGACAGGGGGCTTTATCTGGCTACACCTTC.

The rearrangement uses TRBV15 and TRBJ2-5; 10 nucleotides line up with TRBD2. The CDR3 loop spans 16 amino acids. The germline gives CDR1 LNHNV, CDR2 YYDKDF (reference sequence). V lost 4 bases to trimming and J lost 1 base; unmatched junction nucleotides: 6. The CDR3 DNA is TGTGCCACCAGCATTCTAGCGGGAGAATCCCAAGAGACCCAGTACTTC. Translated, it gives CATSILAGESQETQYF.

The CDR3 is CASSPWDATGEQYF. CDR3 DNA sequence: TGTGCCAGCAGCCCGTGGGACGCAACGGGCGAGCAGTACTTC. V usage is TRBV7-6 and J usage is TRBJ2-7; D possibly matches TRBD1 or TRBD2 (5 bases each). Germline values: CDR1 SGHVS, CDR2 FNYEAQ. Trimming removed 5 bases from V and 6 bases from J, with 17 bases in between. The CDR3 loop spans 14 amino acids. Full variable domain (missing parts from reference TRBV7-6 and TRBJ2-7): GAGVSQSPRYKVTKRGQDVALRCDPISGHVSLYWYRQALGQGPEFLTYFNYEAQQDKSGLPNDRFSAERPEGSISTLTIQRTEQRDSAMYRCASSPWDATGEQYFGPGTRLTVT.

This chain links TRBV5-5 with TRBJ1-5; D perhaps matches TRBD1 (5 bases). CDR1 and CDR2 from the germline V gene are SGHKS and YYEKEE (reference sequence). The CDR3 spans 16 residues. Trimming shortened V by 5 bases and J by 2 bases, and 17 bases separated the two germline ends. CDR3 in DNA: TGTGCCAGCAGTTTCCTTGGTGACAGTGGCAATCAGCCCCAGCATTTT. Protein sequence: CASSFLGDSGNQPQHF.